The TCR beta chain under discussion was sequenced for a study of OX40 agonist ivuxolimab in advanced cancers. The study's findings and limits: At doses 0.1 to 3.0 mg/kg, CD4+ and CD8+ clones expanded.

Patients had blood sampled at baseline and again on cycle 4 day 1 and cycle 7 day 1. As regards this clone: What it binds is unknown.

The method was immunoSEQ multiplex PCR; TCRdb's version includes in-frame clones alone and lacks a portion of them. Altogether roughly 68,000 clones are present, roughly 82% being singletons, with the ten largest covering about 1.6%. This receptor was obtained from an adult with an advanced solid tumor such as melanoma, head and neck, liver or kidney cancer. The sequencing used CD4+ or CD8+ T cells sorted from blood, collected in a trial of the OX40 agonist ivuxolimab.

The CDR3 nucleotides are TGTGCCAGCAGTTTATGGGACTATGGCTACACCTTC. Encoded protein: CASSLWDYGYTF. The chain uses TRBV28 and TRBJ1-2; D remains ambiguous. The V gene lost 0 bases and the J gene lost 3 bases, with 2 bases spanning the gap. This CDR3 comprises 12 residues. Germline values: CDR1 MDHEN, CDR2 SYDVKM.